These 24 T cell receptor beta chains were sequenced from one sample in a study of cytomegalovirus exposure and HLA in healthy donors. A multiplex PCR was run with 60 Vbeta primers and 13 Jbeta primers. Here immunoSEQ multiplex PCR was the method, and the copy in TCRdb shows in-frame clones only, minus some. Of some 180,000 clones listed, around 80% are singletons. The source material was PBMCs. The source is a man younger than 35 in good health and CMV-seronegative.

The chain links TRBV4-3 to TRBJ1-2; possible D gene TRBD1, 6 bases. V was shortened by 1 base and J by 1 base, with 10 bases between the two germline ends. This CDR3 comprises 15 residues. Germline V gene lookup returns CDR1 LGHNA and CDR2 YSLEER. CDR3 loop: CASSQGTAYNYGYTF. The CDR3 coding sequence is TGCGCCAGCAGCCAAGGGACAGCCTATAACTATGGCTACACCTTC.

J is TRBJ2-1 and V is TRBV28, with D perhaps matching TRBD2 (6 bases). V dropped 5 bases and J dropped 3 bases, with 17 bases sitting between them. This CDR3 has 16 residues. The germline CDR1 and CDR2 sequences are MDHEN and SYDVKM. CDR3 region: CASSPPGERVYNEQFF. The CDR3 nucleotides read TGTGCCAGCAGTCCCCCAGGAGAGCGGGTCTACAATGAGCAGTTCTTC.

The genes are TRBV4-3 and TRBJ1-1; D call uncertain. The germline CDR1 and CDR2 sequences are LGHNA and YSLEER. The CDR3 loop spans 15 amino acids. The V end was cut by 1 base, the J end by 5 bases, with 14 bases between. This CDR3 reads CASSQGVSRGTEAFF. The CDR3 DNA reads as TGCGCCAGCAGCCAAGGCGTCTCCCGAGGGACTGAAGCTTTCTTT.

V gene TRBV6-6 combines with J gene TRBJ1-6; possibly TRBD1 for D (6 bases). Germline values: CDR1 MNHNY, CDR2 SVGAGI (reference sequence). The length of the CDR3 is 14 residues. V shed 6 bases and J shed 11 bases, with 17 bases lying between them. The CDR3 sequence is CASSTGRPGAPLHF. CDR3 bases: TGTGCCAGCAGCACGGGCCGCCCAGGGGCACCCCTCCACTTT.

CDR3 nucleotides: TGTGCCAGCAGTGGGCCGACTACCCATGGCTACACCTTC. It is translated as CASSGPTTHGYTF. The chain recombines TRBV27 with TRBJ1-2; D unresolved. V was clipped by 5 bases and J by 6 bases, with 13 bases between them. Germline CDR1 reads MNHEY; CDR2 reads SMNVEV (reference sequence). The CDR3 spans 13 residues.

The DNA of the CDR3 is TGTGCCACCAGCAGGGCCTTCAACGGGGAGCTGTTTTTT. Protein sequence: CATSRAFNGELFF. The chain combines TRBV15 with TRBJ2-2; unclear D gene. Trimming shortened V by 3 bases and J by 7 bases, and 9 bases separated the two germline ends. This CDR3 region has 13 residues. Germline V gene lookup returns CDR1 LNHNV and CDR2 YYDKDF (reference sequence).

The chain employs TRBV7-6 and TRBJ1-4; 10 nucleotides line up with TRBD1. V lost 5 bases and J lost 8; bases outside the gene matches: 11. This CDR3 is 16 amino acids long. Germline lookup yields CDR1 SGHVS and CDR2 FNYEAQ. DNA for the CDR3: TGTGCCAGCAGCACCGGGACAGGGGTAGTTGGGGAAAAACTGTTTTTT. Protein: CASSTGTGVVGEKLFF. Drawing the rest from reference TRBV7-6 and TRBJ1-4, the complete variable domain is GAGVSQSPRYKVTKRGQDVALRCDPISGHVSLYWYRQALGQGPEFLTYFNYEAQQDKSGLPNDRFSAERPEGSISTLTIQRTEQRDSAMYRCASSTGTGVVGEKLFFGSGTQLSVL.

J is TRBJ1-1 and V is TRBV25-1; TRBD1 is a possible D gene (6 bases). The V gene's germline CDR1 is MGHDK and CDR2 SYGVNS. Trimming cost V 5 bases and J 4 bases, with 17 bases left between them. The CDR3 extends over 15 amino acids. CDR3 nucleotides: TGTGCCAGCAGTCCTCGAGGGGGAAGAGTCACTGAAGCTTTCTTT. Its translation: CASSPRGGRVTEAFF.

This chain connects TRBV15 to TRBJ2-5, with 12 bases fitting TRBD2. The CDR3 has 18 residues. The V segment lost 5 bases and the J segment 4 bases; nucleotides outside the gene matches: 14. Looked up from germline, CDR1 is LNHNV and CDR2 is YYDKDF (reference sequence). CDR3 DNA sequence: TGTGCCACCAGCCGCGCTCTCCCGACTAGCGGGGGAGGAGAGACCCAGTACTTC. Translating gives CATSRALPTSGGGETQYF.

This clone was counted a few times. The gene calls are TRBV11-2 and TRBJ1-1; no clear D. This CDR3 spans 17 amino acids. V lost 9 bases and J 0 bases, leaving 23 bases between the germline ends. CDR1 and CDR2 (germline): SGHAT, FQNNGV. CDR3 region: CASSHAEFRDLNTEAFF. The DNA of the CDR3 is TGTGCCAGTTCCCACGCGGAATTCAGAGATCTGAACACTGAAGCTTTCTTT.

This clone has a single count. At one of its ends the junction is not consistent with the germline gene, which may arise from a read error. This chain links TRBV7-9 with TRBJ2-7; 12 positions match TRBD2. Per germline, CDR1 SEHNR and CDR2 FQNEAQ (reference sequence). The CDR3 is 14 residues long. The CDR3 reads CASSLAGGPPEQYF. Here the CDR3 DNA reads TGTGCCAGCAGCCTAGCGGGAGGGCCCCCCGAGCAGTACTTC.

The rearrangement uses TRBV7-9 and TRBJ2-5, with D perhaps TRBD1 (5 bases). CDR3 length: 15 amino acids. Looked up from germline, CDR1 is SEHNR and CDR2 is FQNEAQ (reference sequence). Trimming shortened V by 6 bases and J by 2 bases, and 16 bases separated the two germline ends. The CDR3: CASRPAGWGQETQYF. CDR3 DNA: TGTGCCAGCAGACCTGCAGGGTGGGGACAAGAGACCCAGTACTTC.

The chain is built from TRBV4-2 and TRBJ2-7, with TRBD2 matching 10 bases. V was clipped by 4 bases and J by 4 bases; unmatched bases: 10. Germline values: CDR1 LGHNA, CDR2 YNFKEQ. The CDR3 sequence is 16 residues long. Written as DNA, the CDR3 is TGTGCCAGCAGCCGAGAAGCGGGGGGGCCTTCGTACGAGCAGTACTTC. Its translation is CASSREAGGPSYEQYF.

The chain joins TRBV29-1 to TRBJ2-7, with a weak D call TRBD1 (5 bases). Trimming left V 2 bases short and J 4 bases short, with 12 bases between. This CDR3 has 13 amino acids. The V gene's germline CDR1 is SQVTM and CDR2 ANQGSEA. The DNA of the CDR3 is TGCAGCGTTGAATTAACGACAGATTACGAGCAGTACTTC. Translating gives CSVELTTDYEQYF.

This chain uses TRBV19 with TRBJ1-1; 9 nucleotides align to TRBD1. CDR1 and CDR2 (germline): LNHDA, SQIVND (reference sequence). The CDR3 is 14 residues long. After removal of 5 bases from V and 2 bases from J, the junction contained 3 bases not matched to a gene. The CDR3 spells CASSGQGRNTEAFF. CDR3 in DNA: TGTGCCAGTAGTGGACAGGGGCGCAACACTGAAGCTTTCTTT.

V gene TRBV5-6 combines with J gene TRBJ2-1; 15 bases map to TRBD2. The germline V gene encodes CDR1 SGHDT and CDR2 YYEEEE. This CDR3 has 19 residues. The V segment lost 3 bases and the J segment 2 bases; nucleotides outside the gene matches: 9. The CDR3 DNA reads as TGTGCCAGCAGCTCGGGACTAGCGGGGGGCAAATATGCCTACAATGAGCAGTTCTTC. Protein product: CASSSGLAGGKYAYNEQFF.

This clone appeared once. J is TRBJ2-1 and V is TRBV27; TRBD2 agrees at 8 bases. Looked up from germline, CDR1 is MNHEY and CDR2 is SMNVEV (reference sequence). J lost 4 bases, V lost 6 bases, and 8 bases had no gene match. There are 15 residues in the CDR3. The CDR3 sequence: CASSPQRERYNEQFF. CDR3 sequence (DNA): TGTGCCAGCAGCCCCCAGCGGGAGCGATACAATGAGCAGTTCTTC.

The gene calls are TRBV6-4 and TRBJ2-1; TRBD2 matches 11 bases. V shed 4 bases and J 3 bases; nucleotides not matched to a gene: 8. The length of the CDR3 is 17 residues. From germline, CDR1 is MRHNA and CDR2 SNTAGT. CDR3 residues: CASSVTSGSFRYNEQFF. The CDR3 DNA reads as TGTGCCAGCAGTGTAACTAGCGGGAGCTTCCGCTACAATGAGCAGTTCTTC.

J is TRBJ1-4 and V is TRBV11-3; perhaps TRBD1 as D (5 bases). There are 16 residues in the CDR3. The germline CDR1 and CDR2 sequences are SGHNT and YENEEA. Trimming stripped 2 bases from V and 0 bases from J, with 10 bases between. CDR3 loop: CASSLYGTTTNEKLFF. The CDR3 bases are TGTGCCAGCAGCTTATACGGGACTACAACTAATGAAAAACTGTTTTTT. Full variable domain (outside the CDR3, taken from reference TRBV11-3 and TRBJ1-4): EAGVVQSPRYKIIEKKQPVAFWCNPISGHNTLYWYLQNLGQGPELLIRYENEEAVDDSQLPKDRFSAERLKGVDSTLKIQPAELGDSAVYLCASSLYGTTTNEKLFFGSGTQLSVL.

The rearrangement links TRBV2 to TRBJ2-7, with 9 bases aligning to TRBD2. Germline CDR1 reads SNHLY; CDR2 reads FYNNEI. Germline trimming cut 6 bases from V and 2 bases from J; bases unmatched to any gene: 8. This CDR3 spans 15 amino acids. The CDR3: CASRVTSGDAYEQYF. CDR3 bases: TGTGCCAGCAGGGTGACTAGCGGTGACGCCTACGAGCAGTACTTC.

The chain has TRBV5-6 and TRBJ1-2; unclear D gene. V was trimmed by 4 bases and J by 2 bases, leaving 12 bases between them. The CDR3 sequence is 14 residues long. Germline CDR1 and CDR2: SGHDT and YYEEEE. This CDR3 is CASSQWEANYGYTF. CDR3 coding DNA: TGTGCCAGCAGCCAGTGGGAGGCGAACTATGGCTACACCTTC.

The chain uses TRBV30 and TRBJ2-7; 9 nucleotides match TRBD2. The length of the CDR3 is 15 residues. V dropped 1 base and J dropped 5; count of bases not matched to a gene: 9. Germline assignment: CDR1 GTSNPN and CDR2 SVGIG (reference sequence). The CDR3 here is CAWSEPGTSLHEQYF. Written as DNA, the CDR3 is TGTGCCTGGAGTGAGCCGGGGACTAGCCTCCACGAGCAGTACTTC.

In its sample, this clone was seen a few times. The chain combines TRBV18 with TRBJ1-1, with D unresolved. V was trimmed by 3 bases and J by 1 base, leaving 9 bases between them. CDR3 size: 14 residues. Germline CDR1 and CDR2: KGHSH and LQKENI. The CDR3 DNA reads TGTGCCAGCTCACCCATATCCAGGAACACTGAAGCTTTCTTT. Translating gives CASSPISRNTEAFF.

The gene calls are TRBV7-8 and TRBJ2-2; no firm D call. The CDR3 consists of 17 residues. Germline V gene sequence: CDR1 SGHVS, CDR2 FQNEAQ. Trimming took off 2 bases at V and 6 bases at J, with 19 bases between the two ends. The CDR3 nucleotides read TGTGCCAGCAGCTTATCCGTTCGGAGAAGGCAAGCCGGGGAGCTGTTTTTT. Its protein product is CASSLSVRRRQAGELFF.